This TCR beta chain was recovered during a study of technical replicates of blood from a few donors (dated by TCRdb to the late 2010s). V has 4 bases trimmed and J has 11 bases trimmed; junction bases matching no gene number 9. From the cysteine through the phenylalanine, the CDR3 covers 14 amino acids. Only the CDR3 DNA is retained, 42 bases long and in frame from the first base. CDR1 MGHRA and CDR2 YSYEKL are derived from the germline V gene. About this clone itself: This receptor's antigen is unknown. The input lacks base qualities; no much larger clone sits a single base away.

Library method: the immunoSEQ multiplex PCR assay. The table was pulled from immuneACCESS by TCRdb, which kept in-frame rearrangements only. Such tables lose some clones; where checked, under half of the loss comes from unresolved V genes, and the rest has no known cause. The sample table records more than 70,000 clones; just over 90% of these occur just once. The top ten clones comprise more than 0.25% of the sample. The chain is made from TRBV4-1 and TRBJ2-1, and TRBD2 aligns with 9 junction nucleotides. The sample consisted of T cells isolated from PBMCs. The clonotype comes from a human donor in good health. In nucleotides, the sequence is TGCGCCAGCAGCCGTGGGATAGCGGGAGATAAGCAGTTCTTC. It translates to CASSRGIAGDKQFF.